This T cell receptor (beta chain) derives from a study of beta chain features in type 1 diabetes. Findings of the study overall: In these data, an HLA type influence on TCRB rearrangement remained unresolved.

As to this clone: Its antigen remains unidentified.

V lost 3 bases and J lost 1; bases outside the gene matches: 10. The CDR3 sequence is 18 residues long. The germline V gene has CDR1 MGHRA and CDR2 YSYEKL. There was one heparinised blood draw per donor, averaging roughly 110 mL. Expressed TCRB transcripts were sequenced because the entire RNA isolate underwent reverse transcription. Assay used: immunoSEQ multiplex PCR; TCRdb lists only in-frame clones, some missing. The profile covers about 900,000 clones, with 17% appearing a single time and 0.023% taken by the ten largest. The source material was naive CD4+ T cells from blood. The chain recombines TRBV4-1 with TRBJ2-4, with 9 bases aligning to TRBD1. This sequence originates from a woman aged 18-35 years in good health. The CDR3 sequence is CASSHRLGTGRAKNIQYF. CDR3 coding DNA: TGCGCCAGCAGCCACCGGTTAGGGACAGGGAGGGCCAAAAACATTCAGTACTTC.